A single T cell receptor beta chain is shown here with its context. One entry per CDR3 protein, called by TCRdb with MiXCR from the 5' RACE reads. Of fewer than 70,000 distinct CDR3 sequences listed, roughly 14% are singletons. This entry is derived from a study of T cells of healthy individuals. Germline V CDR1 and CDR2: SGHDT, YYEEEE. V was pared by 1 base and J by 11 bases, with 16 bases between. This CDR3 contains 15 residues. The V call is TRBV5-6, the J call TRBJ1-6; perhaps TRBD1 as D (6 bases). This TCR came from a human donor in good health. The CDR3 reads CASSLIRQAAPPLHF. In DNA form, the CDR3 reads TGTGCCAGCAGCTTGATTCGACAGGCGGCGCCACCCCTCCACTTT. The entire variable domain, with the rest obtained from reference TRBV5-6 and TRBJ1-6, is as follows: DAGVTQSPTHLIKTRGQQVTLRCSPKSGHDTVSWYQQALGQGPQFIFQYYEEEERQRGNFPDRFSGHQFPNYSSELNVNALLLGDSALYLCASSLIRQAAPPLHFGNGTRLTVT.